This TCR beta chain was documented in a study of CD8+CD57+ T cells in acquired aplastic anemia. The CDR3 is 15 amino acids. Germline loops: CDR1 GTSNPN, CDR2 SVGIG (reference sequence). Deletions cut 0 bases from V and 3 bases from J, with 9 bases between. Genomic DNA, serving as template, underwent TCR beta VDJ and CDR3 profiling. Via MiXCR, TCRdb re-called the reads, giving one row per CDR3 protein. This repertoire shows 100,000 to 150,000 distinct CDR3 sequences, approximately 40% found once; its top ten account for over 2%. Previously, flow cytometry had revealed CD8+CD57+ cell expansion in the patients chosen for sequencing. No patient had been given any therapy when blood was sampled.

The sequenced material came from sorted CD4+, CD8+, or CD8+CD57+ T cells (not recorded which) from PBMCs. This sequence joins TRBV30 and TRBJ2-6, with unresolved D. This clonotype originated in a human donor with aplastic anemia. CDR3 residues: CAWSVLGIGANVLTF. The CDR3 DNA reads as TGTGCCTGGAGTGTTTTGGGCATTGGGGCCAACGTCCTGACTTTC.